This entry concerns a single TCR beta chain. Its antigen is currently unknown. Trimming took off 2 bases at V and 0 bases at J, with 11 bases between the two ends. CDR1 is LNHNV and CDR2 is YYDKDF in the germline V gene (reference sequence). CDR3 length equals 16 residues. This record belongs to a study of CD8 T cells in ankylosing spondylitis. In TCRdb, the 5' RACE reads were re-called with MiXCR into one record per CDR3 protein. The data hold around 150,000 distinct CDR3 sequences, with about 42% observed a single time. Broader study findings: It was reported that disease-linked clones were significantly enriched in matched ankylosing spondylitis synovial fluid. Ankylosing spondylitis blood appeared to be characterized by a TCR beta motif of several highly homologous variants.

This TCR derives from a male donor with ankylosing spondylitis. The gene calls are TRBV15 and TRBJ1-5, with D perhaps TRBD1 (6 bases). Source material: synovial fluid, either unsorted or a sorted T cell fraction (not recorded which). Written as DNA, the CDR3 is TGTGCCACCAGCAGACGGCCAGGGGATAGCAATCAGCCCCAGCATTTT. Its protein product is CATSRRPGDSNQPQHF.